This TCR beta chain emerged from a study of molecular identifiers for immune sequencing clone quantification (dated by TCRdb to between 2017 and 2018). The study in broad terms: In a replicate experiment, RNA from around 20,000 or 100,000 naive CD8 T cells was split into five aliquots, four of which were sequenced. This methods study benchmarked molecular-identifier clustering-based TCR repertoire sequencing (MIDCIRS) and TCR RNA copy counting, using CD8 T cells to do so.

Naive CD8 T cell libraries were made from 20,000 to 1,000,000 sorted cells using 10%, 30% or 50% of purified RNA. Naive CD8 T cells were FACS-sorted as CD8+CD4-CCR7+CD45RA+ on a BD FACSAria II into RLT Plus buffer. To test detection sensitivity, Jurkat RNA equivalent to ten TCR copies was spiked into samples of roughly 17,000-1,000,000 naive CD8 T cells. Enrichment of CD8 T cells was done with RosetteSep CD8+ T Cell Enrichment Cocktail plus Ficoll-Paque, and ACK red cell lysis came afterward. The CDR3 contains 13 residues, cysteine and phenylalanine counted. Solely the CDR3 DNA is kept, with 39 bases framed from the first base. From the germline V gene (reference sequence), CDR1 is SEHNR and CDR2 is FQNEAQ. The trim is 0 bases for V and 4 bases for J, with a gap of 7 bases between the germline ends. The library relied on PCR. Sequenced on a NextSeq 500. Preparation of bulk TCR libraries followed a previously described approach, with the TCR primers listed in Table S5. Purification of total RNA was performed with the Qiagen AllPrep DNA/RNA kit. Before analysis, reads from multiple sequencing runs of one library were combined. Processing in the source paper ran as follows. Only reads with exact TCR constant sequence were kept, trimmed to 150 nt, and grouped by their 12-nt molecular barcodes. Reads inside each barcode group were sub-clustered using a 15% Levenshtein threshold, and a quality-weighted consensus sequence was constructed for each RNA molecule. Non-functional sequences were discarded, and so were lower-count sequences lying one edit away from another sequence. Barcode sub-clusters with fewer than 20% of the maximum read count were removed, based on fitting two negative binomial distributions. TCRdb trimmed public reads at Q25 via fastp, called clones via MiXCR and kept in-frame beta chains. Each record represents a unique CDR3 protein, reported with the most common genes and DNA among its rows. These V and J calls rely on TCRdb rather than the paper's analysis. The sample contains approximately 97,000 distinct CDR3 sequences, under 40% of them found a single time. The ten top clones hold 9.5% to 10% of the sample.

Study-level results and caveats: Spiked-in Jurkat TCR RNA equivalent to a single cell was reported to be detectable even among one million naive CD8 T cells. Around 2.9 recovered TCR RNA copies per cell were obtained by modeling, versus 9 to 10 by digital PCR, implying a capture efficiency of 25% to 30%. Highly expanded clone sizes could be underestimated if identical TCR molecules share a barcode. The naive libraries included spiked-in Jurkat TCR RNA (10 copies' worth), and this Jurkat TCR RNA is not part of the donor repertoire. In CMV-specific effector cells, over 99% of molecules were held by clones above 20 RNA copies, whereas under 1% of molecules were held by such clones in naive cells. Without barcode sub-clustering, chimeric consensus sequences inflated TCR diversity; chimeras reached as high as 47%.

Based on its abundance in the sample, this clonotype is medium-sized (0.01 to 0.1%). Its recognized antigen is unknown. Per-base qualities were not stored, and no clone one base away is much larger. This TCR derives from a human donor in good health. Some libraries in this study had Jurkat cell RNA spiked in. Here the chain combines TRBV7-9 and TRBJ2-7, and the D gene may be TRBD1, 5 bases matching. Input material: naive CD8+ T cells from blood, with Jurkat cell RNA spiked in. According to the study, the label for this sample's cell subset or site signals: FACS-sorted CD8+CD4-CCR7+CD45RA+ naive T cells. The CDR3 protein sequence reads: CASSLATAYEQYF. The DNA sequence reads TGTGCCAGCAGCTTAGCGACAGCATACGAGCAGTACTTC.